This entry lists 10 T cell receptor beta chains sequenced from one sample in a study of shared clonotypes between healthy human individuals. Only in-frame clones appear in the TCRdb table, and some are missing; sequencing was by immunoSEQ multiplex PCR. The repertoire holds 2.3 million or so clones, with 85% to 95% as singletons. The sequencing input was naive CD4+ T cells from PBMCs. Subset specified: CD45RA+ positively selected. The source is a man aged 18 to 29 in good health. Some clones in this sample may be carry-over from other donors' samples.

J is TRBJ2-1 and V is TRBV2; TRBD2 matches 10 bases. Germline values: CDR1 SNHLY, CDR2 FYNNEI. The CDR3 is 15 residues long. V was pared by 5 bases and J by 9 bases, with 10 bases of the junction left unmatched. The DNA for the CDR3 is TGTGCCAGCAGTTGGGGAACTAGCGGGACCGGTGAGCAGTTCTTC. This codes for CASSWGTSGTGEQFF.

V and J are TRBV5-1 and TRBJ2-5, with 10 bases that match TRBD2. Per germline, CDR1 SGHRS and CDR2 YFSETQ. The CDR3 sequence is 14 residues long. V lost 5 bases and J lost 3; bases outside the gene matches: 4. The CDR3 nucleotides read TGCGCCAGCAGGCCACTAGCGGGAAAAGAGACCCAGTACTTC. Protein: CASRPLAGKETQYF.

The chain uses TRBV9 and TRBJ1-3; no firm D call. The V gene lost 0 bases and the J gene lost 0 bases, with 10 bases spanning the gap. CDR1 is SGDLS, CDR2 YYNGEE, per germline. There are 16 residues in the CDR3. CDR3 coding DNA: TGTGCCAGCAGCGTAGCTCTAACCTACTCTGGAAACACCATATATTTT. This gives the protein CASSVALTYSGNTIYF.

The V call is TRBV2, the J call TRBJ2-3; TRBD2 matches at 8 bases. J gave up 12 bases and V 7 bases, and 15 bases lay outside the gene matches. CDR1 is SNHLY and CDR2 is FYNNEI in the germline V gene. This CDR3 is built from 14 residues. This CDR3 reads CASKDRDRTSNQYF. The CDR3 DNA sequence: TGTGCCAGCAAGGATAGGGATCGGACTAGCAACCAGTATTTT. Variable domain in full (rest from reference TRBV2 and TRBJ2-3): EPEVTQTPSHQVTQMGQEVILRCVPISNHLYFYWYRQILGQKVEFLVSFYNNEISEKSEIFDDQFSVERPDGSNFTLKIRSTKLEDSAMYFCASKDRDRTSNQYFGPGTRLTVL.

The gene calls are TRBV28 and TRBJ1-1, with 9 bases that match TRBD1. The CDR3 is made up of 15 amino acids. Germline V CDR1 and CDR2: MDHEN, SYDVKM. J lost 5 bases, V lost 10 bases, and 14 bases had no gene match. This chain's CDR3 is CAISVPGQGKTEAFF. CDR3 coding DNA: TGTGCCATCTCGGTCCCGGGACAGGGTAAAACTGAAGCTTTCTTT.

This rearrangement joins TRBV6-5 to TRBJ2-5; 8 bases fit TRBD1. The CDR3 runs to 15 residues. Per germline, CDR1 MNHEY and CDR2 SVGAGI. V trimming: 6 bases; J trimming: 5 bases; junction bases outside the gene matches: 11. CDR3 amino acids: CASSQPGTGGETQYF. The CDR3 nucleotides are TGTGCCAGCAGCCAACCGGGCACAGGGGGGGAGACCCAGTACTTC.

CDR3 DNA: TGCGCCAGCAGTCAACCGGGACTAGCGGGAAGCTCCTACAATGAGCAGTTCTTC. This gives the protein CASSQPGLAGSSYNEQFF. The chain combines TRBV23-1 with TRBJ2-1; 13 bases line up with TRBD2. TRBV23-1 belongs to the ORF category, with a function that is uncertain. The CDR3 has 18 amino acids. The trim removed 2 bases at V and 0 bases at J, leaving 4 bases unmatched.

V and J are TRBV5-1 and TRBJ2-5; tentative D call: TRBD2 (6 bases). The CDR3 contains 13 residues. In germline, CDR1 is SGHRS, CDR2 YFSETQ. Trimming cost V 7 bases and J 7 bases, with 17 bases left between them. The DNA for the CDR3 is TGCGCCAGCTGGGGTATTCAGGGAGGGACCCAGTACTTC. Amino acids: CASWGIQGGTQYF.

The V gene is TRBV10-3, the J gene TRBJ1-1; 8 nucleotides line up with TRBD1. Germline V gene lookup returns CDR1 ENHRY and CDR2 SYGVKD. Trimming cost V 5 bases and J 4 bases; bases outside gene matches: 3. The CDR3 length is 13 residues. The CDR3 DNA reads as TGTGCCATCAGTACGACAGGGGCCACTGAAGCTTTCTTT. It is translated as CAISTTGATEAFF.

V and J are TRBV7-8 and TRBJ1-1; unclear D gene. From germline, CDR1 is SGHVS and CDR2 FQNEAQ. The V end was cut by 5 bases, the J end by 3 bases, with 4 bases between. This CDR3 has 11 amino acids. CDR3: CASSTDTEAFF. CDR3 bases: TGTGCCAGCAGCACAGACACTGAAGCTTTCTTT.